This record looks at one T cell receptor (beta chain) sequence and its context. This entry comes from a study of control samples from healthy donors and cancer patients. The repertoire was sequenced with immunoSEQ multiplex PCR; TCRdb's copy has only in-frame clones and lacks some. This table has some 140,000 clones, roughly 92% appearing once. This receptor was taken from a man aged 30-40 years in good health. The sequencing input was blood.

This CDR3 is CASSPGQYQPQHF. The CDR3 DNA reads as TGTGCCAGCAGCCCGGGACAGTATCAGCCCCAGCATTTT. The genes are TRBV7-9 and TRBJ1-5, with 7 positions matching TRBD1. CDR3 length: 13 residues. Germline V CDR1 and CDR2: SEHNR, FQNEAQ (reference sequence). V gave up 5 bases and J gave up 5 bases; unmatched junction bases: 3.